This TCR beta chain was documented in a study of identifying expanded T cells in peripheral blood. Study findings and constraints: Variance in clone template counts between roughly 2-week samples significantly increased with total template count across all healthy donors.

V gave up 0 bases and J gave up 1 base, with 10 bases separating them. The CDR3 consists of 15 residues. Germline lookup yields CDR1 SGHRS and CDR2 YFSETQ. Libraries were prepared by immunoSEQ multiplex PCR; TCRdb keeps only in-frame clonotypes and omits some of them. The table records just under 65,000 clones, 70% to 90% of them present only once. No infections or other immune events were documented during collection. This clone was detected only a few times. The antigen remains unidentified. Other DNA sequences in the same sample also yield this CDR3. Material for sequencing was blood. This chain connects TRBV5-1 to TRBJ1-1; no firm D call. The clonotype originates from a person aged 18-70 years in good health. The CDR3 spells CASSLVWGGNTEAFF. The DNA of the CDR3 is TGCGCCAGCAGCTTGGTCTGGGGAGGGAACACTGAAGCTTTCTTT. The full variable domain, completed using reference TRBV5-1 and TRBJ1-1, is KAGVTQTPRYLIKTRGQQVTLSCSPISGHRSVSWYQQTPGQGLQFLFEYFSETQRNKGNFPGRFSGRQFSNSRSEMNVSTLELGDSALYLCASSLVWGGNTEAFFGQGTRLTVV.